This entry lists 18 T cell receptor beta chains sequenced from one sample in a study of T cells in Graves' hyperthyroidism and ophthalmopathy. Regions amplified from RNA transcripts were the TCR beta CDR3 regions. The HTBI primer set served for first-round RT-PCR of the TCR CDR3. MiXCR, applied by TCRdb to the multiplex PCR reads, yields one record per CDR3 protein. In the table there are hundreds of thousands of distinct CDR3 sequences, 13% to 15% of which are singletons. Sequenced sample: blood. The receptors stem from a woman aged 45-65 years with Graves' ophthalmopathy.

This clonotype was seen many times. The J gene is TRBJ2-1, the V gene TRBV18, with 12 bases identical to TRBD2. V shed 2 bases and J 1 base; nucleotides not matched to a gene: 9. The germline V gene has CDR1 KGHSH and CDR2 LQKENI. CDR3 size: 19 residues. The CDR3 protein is CASSPSETSGRVSYNEQFF. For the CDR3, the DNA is TGTGCCAGCTCACCATCGGAGACTAGCGGGAGAGTGTCCTACAATGAGCAGTTCTTC.

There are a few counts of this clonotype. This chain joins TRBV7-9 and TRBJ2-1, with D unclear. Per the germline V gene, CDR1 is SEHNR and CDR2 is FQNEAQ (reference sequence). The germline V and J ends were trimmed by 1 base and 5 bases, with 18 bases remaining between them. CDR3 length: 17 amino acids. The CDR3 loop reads CASSLVRSQVRHNEQFF. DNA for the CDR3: TGTGCCAGCAGCTTAGTACGTAGTCAGGTTCGCCACAATGAGCAGTTCTTC.

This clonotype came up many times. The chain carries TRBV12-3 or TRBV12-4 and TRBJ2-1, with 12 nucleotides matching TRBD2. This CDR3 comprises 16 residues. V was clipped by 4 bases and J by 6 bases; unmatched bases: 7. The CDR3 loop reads CASSSLLAGGGNEQFF. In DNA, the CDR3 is TGTGCCAGCAGTTCTTTACTAGCGGGAGGCGGCAATGAGCAGTTCTTC.

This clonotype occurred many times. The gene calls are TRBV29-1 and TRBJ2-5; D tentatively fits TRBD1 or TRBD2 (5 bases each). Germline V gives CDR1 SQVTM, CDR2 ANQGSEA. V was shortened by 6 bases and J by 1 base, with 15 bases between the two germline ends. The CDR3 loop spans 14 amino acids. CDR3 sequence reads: CSVNRGRTQETQYF. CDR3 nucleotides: TGCAGCGTCAACCGGGGACGGACCCAAGAGACCCAGTACTTC.

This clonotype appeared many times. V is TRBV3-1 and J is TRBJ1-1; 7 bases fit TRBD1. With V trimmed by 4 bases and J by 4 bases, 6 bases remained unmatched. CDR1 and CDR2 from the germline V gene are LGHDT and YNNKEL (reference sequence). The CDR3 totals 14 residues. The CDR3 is CASSPTGWSTEAFF. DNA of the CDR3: TGTGCCAGCAGCCCGACAGGGTGGAGCACTGAAGCTTTCTTT. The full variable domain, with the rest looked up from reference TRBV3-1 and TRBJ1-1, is DTAVSQTPKYLVTQMGNDKSIKCEQNLGHDTMYWYKQDSKKFLKIMFSYNNKELIINETVPNRFSPKSPDKAHLNLHINSLELGDSAVYFCASSPTGWSTEAFFGQGTRLTVV.

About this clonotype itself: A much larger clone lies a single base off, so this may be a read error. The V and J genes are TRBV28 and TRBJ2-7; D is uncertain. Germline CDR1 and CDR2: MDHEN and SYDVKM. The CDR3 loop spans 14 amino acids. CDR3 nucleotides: TGTGCCAGCAGTTTGGTAAGCAGAATCTACGCGCAGTACTTC. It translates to CASSLVSRIYAQYF.

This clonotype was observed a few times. CDR3 coding DNA: TGCAGCGTTGAAGAGGCCGATGAAAAACTGTTTTTT. It translates to CSVEEADEKLFF. This rearrangement joins TRBV29-1 to TRBJ1-4; D is ambiguous. Germline V gene data show CDR1 as SQVTM and CDR2 as ANQGSEA. Between the trimmed V and J ends, which lost 0 bases and 6 bases, there was a span of 5 bases. The CDR3 contains 12 residues.

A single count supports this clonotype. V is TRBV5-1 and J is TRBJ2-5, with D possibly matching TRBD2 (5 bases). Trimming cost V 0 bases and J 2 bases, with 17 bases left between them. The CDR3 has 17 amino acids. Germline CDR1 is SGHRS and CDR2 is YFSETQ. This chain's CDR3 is CASSLGSHQRGQETQYF. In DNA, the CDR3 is TGCGCCAGCAGCTTGGGGTCCCATCAAAGAGGGCAAGAGACCCAGTACTTC. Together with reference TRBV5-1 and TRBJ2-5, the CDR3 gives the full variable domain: KAGVTQTPRYLIKTRGQQVTLSCSPISGHRSVSWYQQTPGQGLQFLFEYFSETQRNKGNFPGRFSGRQFSNSRSEMNVSTLELGDSALYLCASSLGSHQRGQETQYFGPGTRLLVL.

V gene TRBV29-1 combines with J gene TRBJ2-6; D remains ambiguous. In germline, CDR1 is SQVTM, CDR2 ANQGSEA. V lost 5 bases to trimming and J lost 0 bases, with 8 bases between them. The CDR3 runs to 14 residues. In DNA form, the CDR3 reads TGCAGCGTTTGGACCGACTCTGGGGCCAACGTCCTGACTTTC. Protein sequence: CSVWTDSGANVLTF.

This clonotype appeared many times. CDR3 amino acids: CASSLTGGRDEQYF. The CDR3 bases are TGTGCCAGCAGTTTAACGGGGGGGCGCGACGAGCAGTACTTC. The chain employs TRBV12-3 or TRBV12-4 and TRBJ2-7; 8 bases align to TRBD2. The CDR3 consists of 14 residues. V was clipped by 2 bases and J by 5 bases; unmatched bases: 5.

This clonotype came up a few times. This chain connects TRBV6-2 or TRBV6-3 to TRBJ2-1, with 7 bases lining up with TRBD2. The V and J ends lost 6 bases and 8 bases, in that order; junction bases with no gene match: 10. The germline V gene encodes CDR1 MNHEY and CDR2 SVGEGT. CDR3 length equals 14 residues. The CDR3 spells CASSHGLVMYEQFF. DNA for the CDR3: TGTGCCAGCAGCCACGGACTAGTCATGTATGAGCAGTTCTTC.

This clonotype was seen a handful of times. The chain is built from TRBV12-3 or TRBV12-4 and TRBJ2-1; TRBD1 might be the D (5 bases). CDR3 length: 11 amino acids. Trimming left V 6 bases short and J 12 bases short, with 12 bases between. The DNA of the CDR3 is TGTGCCAGCAGCCCAGGGAAGTTGCAGTTCTTC. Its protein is CASSPGKLQFF.

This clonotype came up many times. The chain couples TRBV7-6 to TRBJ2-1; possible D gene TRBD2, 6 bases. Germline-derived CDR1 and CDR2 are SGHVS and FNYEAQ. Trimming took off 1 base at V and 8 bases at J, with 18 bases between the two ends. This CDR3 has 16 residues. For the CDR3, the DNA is TGTGCCAGCAGCTTAGGTCTTTCGGGAGCTTTCGATGAGCAGTTCTTC. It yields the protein CASSLGLSGAFDEQFF.

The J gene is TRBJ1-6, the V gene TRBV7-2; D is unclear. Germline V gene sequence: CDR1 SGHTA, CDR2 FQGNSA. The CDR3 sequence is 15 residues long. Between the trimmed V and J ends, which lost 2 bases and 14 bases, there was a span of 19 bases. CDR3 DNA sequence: TGTGCCAGCAGCTTACCCCAAGACCCTCTTATCACCCTCCACTTT. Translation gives CASSLPQDPLITLHF.

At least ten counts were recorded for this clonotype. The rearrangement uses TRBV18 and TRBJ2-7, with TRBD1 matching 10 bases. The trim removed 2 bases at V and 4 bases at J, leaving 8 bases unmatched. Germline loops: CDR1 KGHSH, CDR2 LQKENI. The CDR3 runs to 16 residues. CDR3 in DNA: TGTGCCAGCTCACCATTCCTGACAGGGGGCCGGTACGAGCAGTACTTC. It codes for CASSPFLTGGRYEQYF.

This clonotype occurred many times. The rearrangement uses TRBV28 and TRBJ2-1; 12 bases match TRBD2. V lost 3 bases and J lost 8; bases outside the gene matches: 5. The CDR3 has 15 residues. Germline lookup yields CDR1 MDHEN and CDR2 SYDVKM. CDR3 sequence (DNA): TGTGCCAGCAGTTTGCGACTAGCGGGAGTGGATGAGCAGTTCTTC. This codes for CASSLRLAGVDEQFF.

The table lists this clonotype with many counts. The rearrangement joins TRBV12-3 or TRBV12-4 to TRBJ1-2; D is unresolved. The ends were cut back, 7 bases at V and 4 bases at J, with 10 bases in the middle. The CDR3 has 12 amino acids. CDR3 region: CASMEDSYGYTF. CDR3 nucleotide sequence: TGTGCCAGCATGGAGGACTCCTATGGCTACACCTTC.

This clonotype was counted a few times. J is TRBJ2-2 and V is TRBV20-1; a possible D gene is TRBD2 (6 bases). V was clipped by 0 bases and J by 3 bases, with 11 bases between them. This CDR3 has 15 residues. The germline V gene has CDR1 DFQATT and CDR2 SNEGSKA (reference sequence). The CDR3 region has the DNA TGCAGTGCTAGAGACTGGTTAGCGGACACCGGGGAGCTGTTTTTT. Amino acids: CSARDWLADTGELFF.